Below, one T cell receptor (beta chain) is given with its context. What it recognizes is unknown. This entry comes from a study of PD-1 blockade in classical Hodgkin lymphoma. Study in general: On a schedule of every 2 weeks, patients received nivolumab 3 mg/kg intravenously. Whole-study findings and limits: Reported baseline diversity: healthy donors highest, relapsed/refractory patients lowest.

The CDR3 runs to 14 residues. The germline V gene has CDR1 KGHSH and CDR2 LQKENI. Trimming left V 6 bases short and J 3 bases short, with 14 bases between. Every patient had relapsed following autologous stem cell transplantation, and cohorts differed in brentuximab vedotin exposure. TCRdb keeps only in-frame clones here, not all; method: immunoSEQ multiplex PCR. The data contain about 36,000 clones, roughly two thirds of them singletons. The sequence derives from a human donor with classical Hodgkin lymphoma. Sequences were derived from peripheral blood mononuclear cells (PBMCs), sampled before the second cycle of nivolumab. The V and J genes are TRBV18 and TRBJ1-1; tentatively, D is TRBD1 (6 bases). The DNA of the CDR3 is TGTGCCAGCTCGGATCGGGCAGGGGACACTGAAGCTTTCTTT. Translating gives CASSDRAGDTEAFF.